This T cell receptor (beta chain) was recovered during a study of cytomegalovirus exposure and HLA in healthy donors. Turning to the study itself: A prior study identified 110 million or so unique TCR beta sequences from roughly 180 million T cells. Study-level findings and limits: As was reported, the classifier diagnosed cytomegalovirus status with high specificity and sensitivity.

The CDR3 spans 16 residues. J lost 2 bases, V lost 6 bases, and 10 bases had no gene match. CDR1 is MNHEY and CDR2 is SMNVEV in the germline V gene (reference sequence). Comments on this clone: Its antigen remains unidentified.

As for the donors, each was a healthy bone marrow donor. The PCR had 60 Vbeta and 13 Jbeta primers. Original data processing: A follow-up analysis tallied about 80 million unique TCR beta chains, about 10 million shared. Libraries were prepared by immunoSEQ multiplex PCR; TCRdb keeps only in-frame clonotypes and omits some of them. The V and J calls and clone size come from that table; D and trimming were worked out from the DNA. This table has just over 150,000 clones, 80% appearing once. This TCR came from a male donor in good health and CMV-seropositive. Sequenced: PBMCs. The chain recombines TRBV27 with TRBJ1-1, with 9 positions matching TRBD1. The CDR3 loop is CASSYRTGEVNTEAFF. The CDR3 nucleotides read TGTGCCAGCAGCTACCGGACAGGGGAAGTAAACACTGAAGCTTTCTTT.